This entry is about one T cell receptor beta chain. Its target is not known. Likely unrecorded immune exposures existed in these nominally healthy donors. This CDR3 is 14 amino acids long. V was shortened by 7 bases and J by 3 bases, with 18 bases between the two germline ends. The germline gives CDR1 GTSNPN, CDR2 SVGIG (reference sequence). The data were taken from a study of cytomegalovirus exposure and HLA in healthy donors. This PCR relied on a set of 60 Vbeta primers and 13 Jbeta primers. Generated by immunoSEQ multiplex PCR, the TCRdb table keeps only in-frame clones and is missing some. This sample has some 60,000 clones, with roughly four fifths found just once. Study-wide points: In vitro, a few CMV-associated chains proved specific for CMV antigens. A later analysis reported that several of the most significant clusters appeared to be linked to common viral pathogens, among them Epstein-Barr virus.

The source of this sequence is a man aged 40-50 years in good health and CMV-seronegative. The chain uses TRBV30 and TRBJ2-5, with D possibly being TRBD1 (6 bases). Sequenced sample: PBMCs. CDR3 coding DNA: TGTGCCTATCACGCCGCAGGGGCGAAAGAGACCCAGTACTTC. Its translation is CAYHAAGAKETQYF.